This TCR beta chain is drawn from a study of blood T cell repertoires in COVID-19. Study-wide background: T cells, B-cell-depleted T cells, or PBMCs provided the cDNA or gDNA that served as material.

Trimming shortened V by 5 bases and J by 9 bases, and 16 bases separated the two germline ends. The CDR3 has 14 residues. Germline CDR1 reads KGHDR; CDR2 reads SFDVKD. Per the original methods: Using reference gene primer amplification, nucleated cell counts were estimated. Profiled with immunoSEQ multiplex PCR; TCRdb holds only in-frame clones, not every one. V, J and clone size are those of that table, while D and trimming were read from the DNA. The sample lists 300,000 or so clones, about nine tenths occurring once. This chain uses TRBV24-1 with TRBJ2-1; D might be TRBD2 (6 bases). The sequence was obtained from a man aged 45-65 years with active or convalescent COVID-19. The material sequenced was peripheral blood. Written as DNA, the CDR3 is TGTGCCACCAGTGTTGATCCGTTGGGGGGTGAGCAGTTCTTC. Protein: CATSVDPLGGEQFF.